The rows below give T cell receptor beta chains drawn from one sample of a study of blood T cell repertoires in COVID-19. Only in-frame clones appear in the TCRdb table, and some are missing; sequencing was by immunoSEQ multiplex PCR. The sample has about 430,000 clones; about 87% are singletons. The source material was peripheral blood. The receptors stem from a man aged 18 to 29 with COVID-19, enrolled during active disease. The CDR3 runs from the conserved cysteine through the conserved F or W. A D gene is named only where the DNA matches it firmly. The size field is filled for only some rows; it gives once, few, many or a size class.

CDR3 length	D gene	V gene	J gene	clone size	CDR3 protein	CDR3 DNA
15	TRBD2	TRBV11-2	TRBJ2-1	once	CASSFSGGGYNEQFF	TGTGCCAGCAGCTTTAGCGGGGGTGGCTACAATGAGCAGTTCTTC
17	TRBD1	TRBV7-9	TRBJ2-2	once	CASRPRPGQGNTGELFF	TGTGCCAGCAGACCCCGACCGGGACAGGGGAACACCGGGGAGCTGTTTTTT
15	TRBD2	TRBV5-6	TRBJ2-2	-	CASSRGTSGTGELFF	TGTGCCAGCAGCCGGGGGACTAGCGGAACCGGGGAGCTGTTTTTT
12	-	TRBV12-3/TRBV12-4	TRBJ2-3	-	CASSRSPDTQYF	TGTGCCAGCAGCCGGAGCCCAGATACGCAGTATTTT
14	-	TRBV27	TRBJ2-2	-	CASSLGHNTGELFF	TGTGCCAGCAGTTTGGGACATAACACCGGGGAGCTGTTTTTT
17	TRBD1	TRBV7-8	TRBJ2-2	-	CASSLGPGQGRTGELFF	TGTGCCAGCAGCTTAGGGCCGGGACAGGGTAGGACCGGGGAGCTGTTTTTT
18	-	TRBV7-8	TRBJ2-1	-	CASSPALTAVLLSNEQFF	TGTGCCAGCAGCCCAGCCCTAACTGCTGTACTACTGAGTAATGAGCAGTTCTTC
15	TRBD1	TRBV5-1	TRBJ1-2	-	CARRQGALSGYGYTF	TGCGCCCGAAGACAGGGGGCGCTTTCGGGCTATGGCTACACCTTC
15	TRBD2	TRBV27	TRBJ2-5	-	CASTRAGGRQETQYF	TGTGCCAGCACAAGAGCGGGGGGTAGGCAAGAGACCCAGTACTTC
16	TRBD2	TRBV6-2/TRBV6-3	TRBJ2-3	-	CASSSPTSTQYNTQYF	TGTGCCAGCAGTTCCCCGACTAGCACCCAATATAATACGCAGTATTTT
15	TRBD1	TRBV7-9	TRBJ2-7	-	CASSAQDRNTYEQYF	TGTGCCAGCAGCGCCCAGGACAGGAACACCTACGAGCAGTACTTC
13	-	TRBV10-1	TRBJ2-1	-	CARGLWGFNEQFF	TGCGCCAGGGGACTCTGGGGTTTCAATGAGCAGTTCTTC
18	TRBD2	TRBV5-4	TRBJ2-3	-	CASSLELTGTSGTDTQYF	TGTGCCAGCAGCTTGGAACTTACCGGGACTAGCGGCACAGATACGCAGTATTTT
11	-	TRBV11-2	TRBJ2-3	-	CASSRTDTQYF	TGTGCCAGCAGCCGTACAGATACGCAGTATTTT
13	-	TRBV7-9	TRBJ2-7	once	CASSLGPGYEQYF	TGTGCCAGCAGCTTAGGTCCAGGTTACGAGCAGTACTTC
14	-	TRBV27	TRBJ2-3	-	CASRAQGHSDTQYF	TGTGCCAGCAGAGCACAGGGCCACTCAGATACGCAGTATTTT
17	TRBD2	TRBV4-2	TRBJ2-3	-	CASSQEHSGGATDTQYF	TGTGCCAGCAGCCAAGAGCATAGCGGGGGGGCCACAGATACGCAGTATTTT
15	-	TRBV3-1/TRBV3-2	TRBJ2-2	-	CASSSGLPNTGELFF	TGTGCCAGCAGCTCGGGACTTCCGAACACCGGGGAGCTGTTTTTT
15	TRBD2	TRBV2	TRBJ2-7	-	CASSQLAQSSYEQYF	TGTGCCAGCAGCCAACTAGCGCAGAGCTCCTACGAGCAGTACTTC
14	-	TRBV5-1	TRBJ1-2	-	CASSNPGQNYGYTF	TGCGCCAGCAGCAACCCCGGACAGAACTATGGCTACACCTTC
14	-	TRBV5-1	TRBJ2-3	-	CASSWGDPTDTQYF	TGCGCCAGCAGCTGGGGGGACCCCACAGATACGCAGTATTTT
13	TRBD1	TRBV7-9	TRBJ2-6	-	CASGQAGANVLTF	TGTGCCAGCGGACAGGCTGGGGCCAACGTCCTGACTTTC
14	-	TRBV4-1	TRBJ2-5	-	CASSQYPAGETQYF	TGCGCCAGCAGCCAATATCCGGCGGGGGAGACCCAGTACTTC
15	-	TRBV7-2	TRBJ2-1	-	CASSLSPGGHNEQFF	TGTGCCAGCAGCTTAAGCCCCGGGGGGCACAATGAGCAGTTCTTC
16	-	TRBV23-1	TRBJ2-5	-	CASSQWKDYGRETQYF	TGCGCCAGCAGTCAATGGAAGGACTACGGAAGGGAGACCCAGTACTTC
15	TRBD2	TRBV4-2	TRBJ2-1	-	CASSQTSGHNNEQFF	TGTGCCAGCAGCCAGACTAGCGGGCATAACAATGAGCAGTTCTTC
16	TRBD2	TRBV9	TRBJ2-1	-	CASSLTSGTLLNEQFF	TGTGCCAGCAGCTTGACTAGCGGAACGTTATTGAATGAGCAGTTCTTC
13	TRBD1	TRBV5-4	TRBJ2-7	-	CATNRGQEDEQYF	TGTGCCACCAACCGAGGACAGGAGGACGAGCAGTACTTC
14	-	TRBV6-4	TRBJ2-3	-	CASSDRGASDTQYF	TGTGCCAGCAGTGATCGCGGGGCGTCAGATACGCAGTATTTT
13	-	TRBV6-6	TRBJ2-7	-	CASSYGHSYEQYF	TGTGCCAGCAGTTACGGGCACTCCTACGAGCAGTACTTC
15	-	TRBV19	TRBJ2-1	-	CASSPTGRTYNEQFF	TGTGCCAGTAGTCCGACAGGCCGCACTTACAATGAGCAGTTCTTC
16	TRBD1	TRBV27	TRBJ2-7	-	CASSPGTGLSSYEQYF	TGTGCCAGCAGCCCCGGGACAGGCCTCAGCTCCTACGAGCAGTACTTC
12	TRBD1	TRBV19	TRBJ1-2	few	CASNRQGDGYTF	TGTGCCAGTAATAGACAGGGCGATGGCTACACCTTC
14	TRBD1	TRBV19	TRBJ1-1	-	CASSDTGGSTEAFF	TGTGCCAGTAGTGACACAGGGGGCTCCACTGAAGCTTTCTTT
13	-	TRBV2	TRBJ2-1	-	CASSAEFRERQFF	TGTGCCAGCAGTGCGGAGTTCAGGGAACGGCAGTTCTTC
14	-	TRBV6-6	TRBJ2-1	-	CASSYGGMGNEQFF	TGTGCCAGCAGTTACGGGGGCATGGGGAATGAGCAGTTCTTC
15	-	TRBV16	TRBJ1-2	-	CASSQYLQEPYGYTF	TGTGCCAGCAGCCAATACCTACAGGAGCCCTATGGCTACACCTTC
16	-	TRBV9	TRBJ1-4	once	CASSVSPTATNEKLFF	TGTGCCAGCAGCGTAAGCCCGACAGCAACTAATGAAAAACTGTTTTTT
14	-	TRBV7-3	TRBJ2-1	-	CASSVSGGDNEQFF	TGTGCCAGCAGCGTTAGCGGAGGGGACAATGAGCAGTTCTTC
13	-	TRBV30	TRBJ2-3	-	CAWSLAADKTQYF	TGTGCCTGGAGTCTCGCGGCGGACAAGACGCAGTATTTT
14	-	TRBV6-5	TRBJ2-7	once	CASRLQGVGDEQYF	TGTGCCAGCAGGTTACAGGGTGTTGGAGACGAGCAGTACTTC
16	TRBD1	TRBV30	TRBJ2-7	-	CAWSLPPDRDAYEQYF	TGTGCCTGGAGTCTTCCTCCCGACAGGGACGCCTACGAGCAGTACTTC
12	-	TRBV11-2	TRBJ2-7	-	CASSRQWYEQYF	TGTGCCAGCAGCCGACAATGGTACGAGCAGTACTTC
12	-	TRBV6-5	TRBJ2-5	-	CASTSYGETQYF	TGTGCCAGCACTAGTTACGGGGAGACCCAGTACTTC
15	TRBD2	TRBV3-1/TRBV3-2	TRBJ2-1	-	CASSPTGTTNNEQFF	TGTGCCAGCAGTCCAACCGGGACTACAAACAATGAGCAGTTCTTC
11	TRBD2	TRBV24-1	TRBJ2-1	-	CARRGGTEQFF	TGTGCCCGCCGGGGGGGCACTGAGCAGTTCTTC
14	TRBD1	TRBV24-1	TRBJ1-5	-	CATSEAGGRQPQHF	TGTGCCACCAGTGAAGCAGGGGGGAGGCAGCCCCAGCATTTT
15	-	TRBV7-9	TRBJ2-1	-	CASSPSGGTHNEQFF	TGTGCCAGCAGCCCCTCAGGGGGGACGCACAATGAGCAGTTCTTC
19	TRBD2	TRBV5-6	TRBJ2-2	-	CASSLSPGLAGGPEGELFF	TGTGCCAGCAGCTTGTCCCCGGGACTAGCGGGGGGGCCTGAGGGGGAGCTGTTTTTT
14	-	TRBV7-9	TRBJ1-5	-	CASSLPGEGQPQHF	TGTGCCAGCAGCTTACCGGGGGAGGGTCAGCCCCAGCATTTT
13	TRBD1	TRBV27	TRBJ1-6	-	CASGRDSNSPLHF	TGTGCCAGCGGCCGGGACAGTAATTCACCCCTCCACTTT
16	TRBD2	TRBV30	TRBJ2-2	-	CAWSVVGGGNTGELFF	TGTGCCTGGAGTGTAGTCGGCGGGGGAAACACCGGGGAGCTGTTTTTT
13	TRBD2	TRBV12-3/TRBV12-4	TRBJ2-7	-	CASNPGLAGEQYF	TGTGCCAGCAATCCGGGACTAGCGGGCGAGCAGTACTTC